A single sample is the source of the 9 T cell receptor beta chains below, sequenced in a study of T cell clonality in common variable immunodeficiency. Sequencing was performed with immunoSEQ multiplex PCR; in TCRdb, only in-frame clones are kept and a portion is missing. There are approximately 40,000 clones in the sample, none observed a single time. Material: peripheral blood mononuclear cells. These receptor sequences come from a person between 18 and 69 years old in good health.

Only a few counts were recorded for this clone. CDR3 residues: CAWGTGRYDDYTF. The CDR3 DNA, read in part, is TGTGCCTGGGGGACAGGGAGGTACGACGAC. The chain links TRBV30 to TRBJ1-2; TRBD1 agrees at 9 bases. Read coverage stops 3 residues before the CDR3 terminus; the germline J gene supplies the remainder. This CDR3 has 13 amino acids. Per germline, CDR1 GTSNPN and CDR2 SVGIG (reference sequence).

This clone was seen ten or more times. Partial CDR3 DNA: TGTGCCTGGAGTGTACATGTGAAAGAGACC. Translating it yields CAWSVHVKET. The whole CDR3 sequence reads CAWSVHVKETQYF. The chain carries TRBV30 and TRBJ2-5; D is unclear. The CDR3 end falls 3 residues outside the read, so it is completed with the germline J gene. The V and J ends lost 0 bases and 3 bases respectively, with 8 bases between them. Germline lookup yields CDR1 GTSNPN and CDR2 SVGIG (reference sequence). There are 13 residues in the CDR3. The variable domain in full, with the rest retrieved from reference TRBV30 and TRBJ2-5, is SQTIHQWPATLVQPVGSPLSLECTVEGTSNPNLYWYRQAAGRGLQLLFYSVGIGQISSEVPQNLSASRPQDRQFILSSKKLLLSDSGFYLCAWSVHVKETQYFGPGTRLLVL.

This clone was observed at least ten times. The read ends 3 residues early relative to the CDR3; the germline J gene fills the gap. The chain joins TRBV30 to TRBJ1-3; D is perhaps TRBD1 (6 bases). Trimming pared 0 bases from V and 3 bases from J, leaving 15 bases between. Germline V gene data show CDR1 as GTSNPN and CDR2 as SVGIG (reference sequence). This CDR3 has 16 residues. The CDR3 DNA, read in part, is TGTGCCTGGAGTGTAAGCCCTACAGGGTTTGGAAACACC. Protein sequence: CAWSVSPTGFGNT. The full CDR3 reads CAWSVSPTGFGNTIYF. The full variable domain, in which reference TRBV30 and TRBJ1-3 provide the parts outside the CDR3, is SQTIHQWPATLVQPVGSPLSLECTVEGTSNPNLYWYRQAAGRGLQLLFYSVGIGQISSEVPQNLSASRPQDRQFILSSKKLLLSDSGFYLCAWSVSPTGFGNTIYFGEGSWLTVV.

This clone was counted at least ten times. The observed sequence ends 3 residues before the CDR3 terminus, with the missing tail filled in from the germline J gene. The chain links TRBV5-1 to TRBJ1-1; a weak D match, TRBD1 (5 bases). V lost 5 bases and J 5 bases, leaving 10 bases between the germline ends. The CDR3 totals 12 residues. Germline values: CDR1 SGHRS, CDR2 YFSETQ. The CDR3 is CASRDIRTEAFF. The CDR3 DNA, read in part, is TGCGCCAGCAGGGACATCCGGACTGAA.

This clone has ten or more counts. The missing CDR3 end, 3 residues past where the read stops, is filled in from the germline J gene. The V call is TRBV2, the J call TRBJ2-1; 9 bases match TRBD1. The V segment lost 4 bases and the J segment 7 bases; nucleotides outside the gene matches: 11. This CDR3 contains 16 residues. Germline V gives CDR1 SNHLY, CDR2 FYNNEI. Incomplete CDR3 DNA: TGTGCCAGCAGTGGGCGGACAGGGGCCCTTAGGAATGAG. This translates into CASSGRTGALRNE. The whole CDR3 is CASSGRTGALRNEQFF.

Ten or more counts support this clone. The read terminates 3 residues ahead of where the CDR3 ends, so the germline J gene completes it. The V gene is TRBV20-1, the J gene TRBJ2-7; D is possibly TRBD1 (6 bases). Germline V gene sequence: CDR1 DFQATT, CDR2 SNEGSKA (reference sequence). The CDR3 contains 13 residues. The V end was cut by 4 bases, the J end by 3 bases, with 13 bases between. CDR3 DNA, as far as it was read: TGCAGTGCTACCCGACAGGAAAACTACGAG. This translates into CSATRQENYE. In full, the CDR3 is CSATRQENYEQYF.

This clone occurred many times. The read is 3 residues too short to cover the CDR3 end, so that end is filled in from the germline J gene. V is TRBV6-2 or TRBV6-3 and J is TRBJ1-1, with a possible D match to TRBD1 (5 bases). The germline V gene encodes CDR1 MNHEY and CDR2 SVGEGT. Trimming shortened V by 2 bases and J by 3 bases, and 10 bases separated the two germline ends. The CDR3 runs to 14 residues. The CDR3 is CASSYGAGYTEAFF. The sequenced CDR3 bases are TGTGCCAGCAGTTACGGGGCAGGCTACACTGAA.

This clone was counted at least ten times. The DNA read from the CDR3 is TGTGCAAGTCGCGTCCCGAATGACAGGGCCACTGAA. Its protein is CASRVPNDRATE. The entire CDR3 is CASRVPNDRATEAFF. This chain links TRBV11-3 with TRBJ1-1, with 7 nucleotides matching TRBD1. The DNA ends 3 residues before the CDR3 does, and the rest of the CDR3 is filled in from the germline J gene. In germline, CDR1 is SGHNT, CDR2 YENEEA. The CDR3 consists of 15 residues.

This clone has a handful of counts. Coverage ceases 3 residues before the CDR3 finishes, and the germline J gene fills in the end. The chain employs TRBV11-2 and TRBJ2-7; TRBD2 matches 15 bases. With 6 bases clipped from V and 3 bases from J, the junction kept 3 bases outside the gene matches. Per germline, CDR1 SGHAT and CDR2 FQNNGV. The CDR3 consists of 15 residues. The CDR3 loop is CASSKGLAGGYEQYF. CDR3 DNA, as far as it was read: TGTGCCAGCAGTAAGGGACTAGCGGGGGGCTACGAG.